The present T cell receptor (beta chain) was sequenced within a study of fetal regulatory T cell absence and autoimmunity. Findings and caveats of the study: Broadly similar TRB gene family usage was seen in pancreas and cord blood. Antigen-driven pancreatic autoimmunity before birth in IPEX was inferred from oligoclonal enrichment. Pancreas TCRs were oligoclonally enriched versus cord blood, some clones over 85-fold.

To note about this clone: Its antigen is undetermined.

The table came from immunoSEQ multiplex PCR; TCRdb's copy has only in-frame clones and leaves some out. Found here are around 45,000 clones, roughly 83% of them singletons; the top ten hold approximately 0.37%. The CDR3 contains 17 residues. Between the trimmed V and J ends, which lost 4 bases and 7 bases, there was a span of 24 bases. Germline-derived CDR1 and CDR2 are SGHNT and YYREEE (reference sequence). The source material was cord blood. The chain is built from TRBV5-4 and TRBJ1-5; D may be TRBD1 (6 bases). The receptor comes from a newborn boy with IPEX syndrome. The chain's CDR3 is CASSQDRRGRGGQPQHF. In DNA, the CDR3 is TGTGCCAGCAGCCAAGATCGACGTGGCAGGGGAGGACAGCCCCAGCATTTT.